This TCR beta chain was sequenced in a study of blood T cell repertoires in COVID-19. At the level of the study: COVID-19 samples collected from the United States, Italy and Spain covered acute and convalescent phases. The analysed material was cDNA or gDNA that came from T cells, B-cell-depleted T cells, or PBMCs.

In the source study's methods: Quantification of nucleated cells was approximated via reference gene primer amplification. Produced via immunoSEQ multiplex PCR; TCRdb's table is partial and in-frame only. V and J calls and clone size are copied from that table; D and trimming were computed from the DNA. The sample lists hundreds of thousands of clones; about 91% were seen once. The length of the CDR3 is 15 residues. CDR1 KGHDR and CDR2 SFDVKD come from the germline V gene. With 6 bases clipped from V and 0 bases from J, the junction kept 4 bases outside the gene matches. It was during active infection that Seattle patients were enrolled and then longitudinally followed.

The sample taken for sequencing was peripheral blood. The clonotype comes from a man younger than 35 with COVID-19, enrolled during active disease. The chain is built from TRBV24-1 and TRBJ2-3; 8 bases are shared with TRBD2. For the CDR3, the DNA is TGTGCCACCAGTACTAGCGGAGCTAGCACAGATACGCAGTATTTT. It codes for CATSTSGASTDTQYF.